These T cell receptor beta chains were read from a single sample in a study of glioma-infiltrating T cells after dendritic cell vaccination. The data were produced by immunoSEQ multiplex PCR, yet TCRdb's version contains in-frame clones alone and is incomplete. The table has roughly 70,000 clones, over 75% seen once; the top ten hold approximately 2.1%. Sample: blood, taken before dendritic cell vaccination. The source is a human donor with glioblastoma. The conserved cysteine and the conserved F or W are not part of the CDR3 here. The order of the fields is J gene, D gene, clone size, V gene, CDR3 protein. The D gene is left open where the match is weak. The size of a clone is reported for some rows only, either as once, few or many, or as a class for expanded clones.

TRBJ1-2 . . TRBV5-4 ATSTTGSNYGYT
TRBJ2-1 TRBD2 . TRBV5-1 ASSLRTSGGNEQF
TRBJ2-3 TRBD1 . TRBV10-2 ASRGWWTEGGTTDTQY
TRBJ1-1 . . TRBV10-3 ATQPSGQLGTEAF
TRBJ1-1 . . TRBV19 ASSRAPLDSTEAF
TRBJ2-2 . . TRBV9 ASSVDLGTGNTGELF
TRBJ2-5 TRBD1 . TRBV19 ASSAIPGQGRETQY
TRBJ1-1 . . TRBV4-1 ASSQGRVRGAREAF
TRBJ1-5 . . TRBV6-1 ASDRLRAQPQH
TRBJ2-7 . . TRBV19 ASSIESGSYEQY
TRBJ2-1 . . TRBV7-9 ASSLPGAYNEQF
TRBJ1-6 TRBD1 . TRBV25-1 ASRGTGGNSPLH
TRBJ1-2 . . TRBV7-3 ASSGTGNYGYT
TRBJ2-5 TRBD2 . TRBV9 ASSASGGSETQY
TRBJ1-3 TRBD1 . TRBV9 ASSAGQGPNSGNTIY
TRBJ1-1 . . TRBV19 ASSIFRGVTTEAF
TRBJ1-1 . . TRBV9 ASSPAQGRTEAF
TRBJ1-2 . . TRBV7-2 ASSLDEGAGGYT
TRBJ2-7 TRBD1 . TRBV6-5 ASSRLWDSSYEQY
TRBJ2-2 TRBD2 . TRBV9 ASSAREGSFGELF
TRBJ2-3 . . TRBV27 ASSLKYGLTDTQY
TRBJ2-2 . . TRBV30 AWSVPGSDTGELF
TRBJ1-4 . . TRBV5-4 ASSENQGVANEKLF
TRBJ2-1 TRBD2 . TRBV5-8 ASSLTSGRSIEQF
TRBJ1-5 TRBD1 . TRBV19 ASEGQGSLNQPQH
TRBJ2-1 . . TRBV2 ASSEAQFHEQF
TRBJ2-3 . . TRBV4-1 ASSQDGAGPTDTQY
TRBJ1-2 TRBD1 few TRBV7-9 ASSKPGQTPRGYT
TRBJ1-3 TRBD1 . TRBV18 ASSLGQDRSGNTIY
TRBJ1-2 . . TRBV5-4 ASSPRGGGQNYGYT
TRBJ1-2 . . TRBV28 ASSLQGAGYT
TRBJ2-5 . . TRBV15 ATSRDLPGQQETQY
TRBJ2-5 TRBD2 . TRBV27 ASSLLGGETQY
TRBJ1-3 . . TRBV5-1 ASSHEGAAGNTIY
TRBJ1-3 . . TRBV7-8 ASSPRTGAGNTIY
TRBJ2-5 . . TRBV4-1 ASSQASHPSGETQY
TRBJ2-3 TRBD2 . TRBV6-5 ASSSRSGRGTDTQY
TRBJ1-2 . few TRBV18 ASSPPVGTYGYT
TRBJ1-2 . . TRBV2 AGAYSGYT
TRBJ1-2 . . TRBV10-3 AITGTVANYGYT
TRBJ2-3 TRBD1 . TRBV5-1 ASSSPGQNTDTQY
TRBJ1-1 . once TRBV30 AWRRLAGFTEAF
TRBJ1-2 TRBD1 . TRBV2 ASSSRPGTGAGYT
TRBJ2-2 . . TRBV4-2 ASSEGTLGRELF
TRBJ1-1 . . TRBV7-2 AGSSRGYVGTEAF
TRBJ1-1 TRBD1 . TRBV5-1 ASSQGTGSNTEAF